This T cell receptor (beta chain) was identified in a study of blood T cell repertoires in COVID-19. The CDR3 runs to 14 residues. The V gene lost 7 bases and the J gene lost 3 bases, with 12 bases spanning the gap. Germline V gene data show CDR1 as WSHSY and CDR2 as SAAADI. Original data processing: Amplifying reference gene primers gave estimates of nucleated cell counts. Measured with immunoSEQ multiplex PCR; TCRdb has only the in-frame clones, and not every one. For V, J and clone size, that table is used; D and trimming come from the DNA. The profile shows about 66,000 clones, 90% to 95% of them singletons.

The specimen was peripheral blood. V usage is TRBV10-2 and J usage is TRBJ1-4; no definite D call. The receptor was derived from a human donor in a cohort sampled during active COVID-19. The CDR3 DNA reads as TGCGCCAGCACCGAGACAAGGTCTAATGAAAAACTGTTTTTT. It codes for CASTETRSNEKLFF.